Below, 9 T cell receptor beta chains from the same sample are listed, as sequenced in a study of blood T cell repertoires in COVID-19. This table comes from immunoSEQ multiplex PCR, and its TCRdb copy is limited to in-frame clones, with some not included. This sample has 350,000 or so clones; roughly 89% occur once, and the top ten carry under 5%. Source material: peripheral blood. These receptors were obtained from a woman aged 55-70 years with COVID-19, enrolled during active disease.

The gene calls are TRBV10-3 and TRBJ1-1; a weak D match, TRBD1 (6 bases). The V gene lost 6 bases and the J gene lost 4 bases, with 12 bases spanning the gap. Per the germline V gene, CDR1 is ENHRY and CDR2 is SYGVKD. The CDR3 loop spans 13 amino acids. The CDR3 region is CAISAGVGTEAFF. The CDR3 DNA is TGTGCCATCAGCGCAGGGGTTGGCACTGAAGCTTTCTTT.

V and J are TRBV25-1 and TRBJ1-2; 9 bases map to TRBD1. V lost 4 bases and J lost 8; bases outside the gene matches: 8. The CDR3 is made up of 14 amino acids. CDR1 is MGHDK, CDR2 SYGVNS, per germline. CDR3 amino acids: CASSVGTGKGGYTF. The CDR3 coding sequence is TGTGCCAGCAGTGTTGGGACAGGGAAAGGGGGCTACACCTTC.

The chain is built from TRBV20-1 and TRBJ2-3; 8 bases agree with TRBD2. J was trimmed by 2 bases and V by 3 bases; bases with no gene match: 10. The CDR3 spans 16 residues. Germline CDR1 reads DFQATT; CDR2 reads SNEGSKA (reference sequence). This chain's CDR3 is CSASLYTSGYTDTQYF. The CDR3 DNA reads TGCAGTGCTAGTCTCTACACTAGCGGTTACACAGATACGCAGTATTTT.

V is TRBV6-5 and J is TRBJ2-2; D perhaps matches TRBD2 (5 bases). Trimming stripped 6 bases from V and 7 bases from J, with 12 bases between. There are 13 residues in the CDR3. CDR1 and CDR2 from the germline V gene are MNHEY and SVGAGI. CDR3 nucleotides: TGTGCCAGCAGCCTCGCCGCGGGCGGGGAGCTGTTTTTT. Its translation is CASSLAAGGELFF.

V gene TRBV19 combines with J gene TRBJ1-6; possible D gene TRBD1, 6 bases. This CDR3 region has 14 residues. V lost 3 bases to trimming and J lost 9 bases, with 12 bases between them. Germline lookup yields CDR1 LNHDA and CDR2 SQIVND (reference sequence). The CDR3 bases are TGTGCCAGTAGTATTGGGGGCCAGAGTTCACCCCTCCACTTT. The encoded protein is CASSIGGQSSPLHF.

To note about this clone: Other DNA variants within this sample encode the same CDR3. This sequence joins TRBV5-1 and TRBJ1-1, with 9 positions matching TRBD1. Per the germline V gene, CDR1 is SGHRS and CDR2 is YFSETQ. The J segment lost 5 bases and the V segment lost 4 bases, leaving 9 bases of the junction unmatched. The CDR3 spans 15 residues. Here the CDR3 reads CASSQIQGARTEAFF. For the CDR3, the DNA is TGCGCCAGCAGCCAAATACAGGGGGCGCGGACTGAAGCTTTCTTT.

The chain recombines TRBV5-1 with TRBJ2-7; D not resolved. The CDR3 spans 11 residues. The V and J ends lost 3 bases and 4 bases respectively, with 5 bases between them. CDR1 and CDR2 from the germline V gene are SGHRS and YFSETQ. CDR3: CASSWQYEQYF. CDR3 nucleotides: TGCGCCAGCAGCTGGCAGTACGAGCAGTACTTC.

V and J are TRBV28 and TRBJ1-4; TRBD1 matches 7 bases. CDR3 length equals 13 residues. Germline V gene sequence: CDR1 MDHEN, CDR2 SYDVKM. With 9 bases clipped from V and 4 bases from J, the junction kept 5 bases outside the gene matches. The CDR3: CARRDRNNEKLFF. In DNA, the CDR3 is TGTGCCAGACGGGACAGAAATAATGAAAAACTGTTTTTT.

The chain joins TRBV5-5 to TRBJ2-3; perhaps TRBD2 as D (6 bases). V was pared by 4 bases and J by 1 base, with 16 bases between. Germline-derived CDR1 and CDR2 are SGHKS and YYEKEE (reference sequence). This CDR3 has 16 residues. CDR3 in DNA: TGTGCCAGCAGCCCCCCGGTGTGGGGGGGCACAGATACGCAGTATTTT. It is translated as CASSPPVWGGTDTQYF.